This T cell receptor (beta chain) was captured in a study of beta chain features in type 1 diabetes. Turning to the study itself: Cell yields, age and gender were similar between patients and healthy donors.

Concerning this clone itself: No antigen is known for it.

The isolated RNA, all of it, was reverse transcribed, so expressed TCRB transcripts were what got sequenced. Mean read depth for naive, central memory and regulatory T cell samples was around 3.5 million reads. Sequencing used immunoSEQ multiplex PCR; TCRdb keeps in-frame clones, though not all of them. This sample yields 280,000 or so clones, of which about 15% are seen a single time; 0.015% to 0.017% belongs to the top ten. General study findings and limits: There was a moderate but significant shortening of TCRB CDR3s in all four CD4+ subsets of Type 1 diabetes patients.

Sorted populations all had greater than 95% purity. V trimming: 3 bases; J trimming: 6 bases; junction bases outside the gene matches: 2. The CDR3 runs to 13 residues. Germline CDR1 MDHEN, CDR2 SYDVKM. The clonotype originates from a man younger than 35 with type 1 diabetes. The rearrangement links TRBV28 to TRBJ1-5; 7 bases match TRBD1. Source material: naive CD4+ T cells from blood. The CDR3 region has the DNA TGTGCCAGCAGTTTTGGGACAGTTCAGCCCCAGCATTTT. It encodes CASSFGTVQPQHF.